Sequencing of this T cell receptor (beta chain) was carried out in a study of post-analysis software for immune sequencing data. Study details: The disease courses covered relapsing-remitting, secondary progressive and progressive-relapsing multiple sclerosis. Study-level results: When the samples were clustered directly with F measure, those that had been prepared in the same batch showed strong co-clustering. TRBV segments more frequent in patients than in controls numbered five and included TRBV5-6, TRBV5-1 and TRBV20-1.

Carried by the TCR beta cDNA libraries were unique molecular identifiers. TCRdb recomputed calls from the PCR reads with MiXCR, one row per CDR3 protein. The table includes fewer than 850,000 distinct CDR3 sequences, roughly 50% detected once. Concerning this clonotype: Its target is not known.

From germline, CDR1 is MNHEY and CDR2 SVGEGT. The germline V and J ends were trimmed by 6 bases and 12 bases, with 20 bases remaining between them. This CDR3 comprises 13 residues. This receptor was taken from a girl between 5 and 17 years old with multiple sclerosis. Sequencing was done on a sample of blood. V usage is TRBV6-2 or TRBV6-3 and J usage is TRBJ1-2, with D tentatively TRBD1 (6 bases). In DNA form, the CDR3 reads TGTGCCAGCAGAGCGGGACAATTACGTTGGGACACCTTC. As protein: CASRAGQLRWDTF.